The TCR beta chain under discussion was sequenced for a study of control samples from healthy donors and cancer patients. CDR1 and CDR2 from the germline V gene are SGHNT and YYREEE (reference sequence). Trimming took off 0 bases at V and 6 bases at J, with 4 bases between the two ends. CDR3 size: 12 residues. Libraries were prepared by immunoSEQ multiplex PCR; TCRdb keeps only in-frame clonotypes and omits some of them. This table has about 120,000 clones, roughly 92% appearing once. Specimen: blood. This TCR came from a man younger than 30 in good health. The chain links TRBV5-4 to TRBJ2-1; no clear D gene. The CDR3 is CASSLASNEQFF. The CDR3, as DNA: TGTGCCAGCAGCTTGGCCAGCAATGAGCAGTTCTTC.